Described below is a single T cell receptor (beta chain) sequence and its context. Its cognate antigen is unknown. Naive CD8 cells were CD45RO-negative, positively selected for CCR7, excluding terminally differentiated effector memory CD45RA+ cells. This sample was taken from a study of shared clonotypes between healthy human individuals. Study findings and constraints: Deeper or shallower sequencing was expected to change how clonotypes are shared among donors. Estimated richness was generally greater in naive than memory subsets.

The assay ran at deep level. Assay: immunoSEQ multiplex PCR; the TCRdb copy retains only in-frame clones and omits some. The sample lists around 1.9 million clones; 93% were seen once. The CDR3 has 17 residues. Trimming removed 1 base at V and 6 bases at J, with 21 bases between. Germline lookup yields CDR1 SEHNR and CDR2 FQNEAQ (reference sequence). The origin of this receptor is a man aged 18-30 years in good health. Some clones in this sample may be carry-over from other donors' samples. The V and J genes are TRBV7-9 and TRBJ1-2; D not resolved. The sample was naive CD8+ T cells from PBMCs. The CDR3 DNA is TGTGCCAGCAGCTTAGATCCTCTTTTCGTTGTTGCTAATGGCTACACCTTC. This gives the protein CASSLDPLFVVANGYTF.